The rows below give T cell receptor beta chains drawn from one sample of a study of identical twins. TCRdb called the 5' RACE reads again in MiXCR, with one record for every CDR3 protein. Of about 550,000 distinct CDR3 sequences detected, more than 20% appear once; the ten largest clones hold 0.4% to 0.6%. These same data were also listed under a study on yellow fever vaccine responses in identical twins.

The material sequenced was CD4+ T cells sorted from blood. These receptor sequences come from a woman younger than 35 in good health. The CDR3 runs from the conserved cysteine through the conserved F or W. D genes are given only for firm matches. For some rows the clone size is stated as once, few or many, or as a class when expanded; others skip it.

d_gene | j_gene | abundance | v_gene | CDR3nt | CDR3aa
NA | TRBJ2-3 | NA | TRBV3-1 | TGTGCCAGCAGCCGGGGAGTAGGAGATACGCAGTATTTT | CASSRGVGDTQYF
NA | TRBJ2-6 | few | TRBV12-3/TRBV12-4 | TGTGCCAGCAGTTTAGGGGTTCTTGCCTCTGGGGCCAACGTCCTGACTTTC | CASSLGVLASGANVLTF
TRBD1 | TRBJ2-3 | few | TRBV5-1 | TGCGCCAGCAGCTTGGAACTGGACAGGAGCACAGATACGCAGTATTTT | CASSLELDRSTDTQYF
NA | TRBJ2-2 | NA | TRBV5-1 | TGCGCCAGCAGCTTGGGGGACCCTAAAACCGGGGAGCTGTTTTTT | CASSLGDPKTGELFF
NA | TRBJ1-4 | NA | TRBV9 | TGTGCCAGCAGCTCGTCCGGCAGGGGTAATGAAAAACTGTTTTTT | CASSSSGRGNEKLFF
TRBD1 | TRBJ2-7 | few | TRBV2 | TGTGCCAGCAGCGCGGGACAGGGGGCTGAAGAGCAGTACTTC | CASSAGQGAEEQYF
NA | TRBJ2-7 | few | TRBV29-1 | TGCAGCGTTGTTGGCAGTTTACTCTACGAGCAGTACTTC | CSVVGSLLYEQYF
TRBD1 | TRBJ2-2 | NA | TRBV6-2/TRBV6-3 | TGTGCCAGCAGCCCACAGGGGTTGAACACCGGGGAGCTGTTTTTT | CASSPQGLNTGELFF
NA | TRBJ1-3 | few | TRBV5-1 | TGCGCCAGCAGCTCCTCCGCGGCAGAGTCGACCAGGAACACCATATATTTT | CASSSSAAESTRNTIYF
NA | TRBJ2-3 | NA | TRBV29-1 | TGCAGCGTTTTGCCGGGATACTGGCAGTATTTT | CSVLPGYWQYF
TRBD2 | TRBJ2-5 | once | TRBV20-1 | TGCAGTGCGGGCCTAGCGGACCTGCAAGAGACCCAGTACTTC | CSAGLADLQETQYF
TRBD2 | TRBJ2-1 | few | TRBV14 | TGTGCCAGCAGCAGGGTCGCGGGAGGAAGGAATGAGCAGTTCTTC | CASSRVAGGRNEQFF
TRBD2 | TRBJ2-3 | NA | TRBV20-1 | TGCAGTGCGGCTAGCGGGGGAGGGACAGATACGCAGTATTTT | CSAASGGGTDTQYF
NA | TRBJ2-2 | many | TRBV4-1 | TGCGCCAGCAGCCTCGAGGCAGCGAACACCGGGGAGCTGTTTTTT | CASSLEAANTGELFF
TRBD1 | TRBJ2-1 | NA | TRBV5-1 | TGCGCCAGCAGCTTAACCCAAACAGGGGGCTCCTACAATGAGCAGTTCTTC | CASSLTQTGGSYNEQFF
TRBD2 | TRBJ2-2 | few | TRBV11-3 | TGTGCCAGCAGCCGGACTAGCGGGACCCCGAACACCGGGGAGCTGTTTTTT | CASSRTSGTPNTGELFF
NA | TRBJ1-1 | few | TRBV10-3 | TGTGCCATCACTCGAGACAGGAACACTGAAGCTTTCTTT | CAITRDRNTEAFF
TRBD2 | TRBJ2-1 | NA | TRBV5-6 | TGTGCCAGCAGCTTGAGTGGACTAGCGGGAGCGTACTCCTACAATGAGCAGTTCTTC | CASSLSGLAGAYSYNEQFF
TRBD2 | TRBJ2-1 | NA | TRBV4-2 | TGTGCCAGCAGCCAAGATGGGACTAGCGGGAGGCCGTGGAATGAGCAGTTCTTC | CASSQDGTSGRPWNEQFF
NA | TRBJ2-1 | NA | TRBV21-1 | TGTGCCAGCAGCAAAGCGCAGGGAAGCTCCTACAATGAGCAGTTCTTC | CASSKAQGSSYNEQFF
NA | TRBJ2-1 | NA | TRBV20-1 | TGCAGTGCTTACAGGGAGGGACTAGAGCAGTTCTTC | CSAYREGLEQFF
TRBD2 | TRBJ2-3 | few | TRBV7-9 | TGTGCCAGCAGCATTCCTAGCGGCCCCACAGATACGCAGTATTTT | CASSIPSGPTDTQYF
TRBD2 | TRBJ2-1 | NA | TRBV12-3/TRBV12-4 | TGTGCCAGCCGGACTAGCGGGGGGGGATCCTACAATGAGCAGTTCTTC | CASRTSGGGSYNEQFF
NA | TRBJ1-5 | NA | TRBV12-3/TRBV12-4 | TGTGCCAGCAGTTTCTCAGGGCGTCAGCCCCAGCATTTT | CASSFSGRQPQHF
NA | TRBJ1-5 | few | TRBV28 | TGTGCCAGCAGTAATAGTCAGCCCCAGCATTTT | CASSNSQPQHF
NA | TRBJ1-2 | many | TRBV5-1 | TGCGCCAGCAGCTTGGAGGACAGAGCCCTCTATGGCTACACCTTC | CASSLEDRALYGYTF
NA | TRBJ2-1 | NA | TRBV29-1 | TGCAGCGTTTCGGGGGTCGACAATGAGCAGTTCTTC | CSVSGVDNEQFF
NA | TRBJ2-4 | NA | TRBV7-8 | TGTGCCAGCAGCGCGGACGCAGGCAACATTCAGTACTTC | CASSADAGNIQYF
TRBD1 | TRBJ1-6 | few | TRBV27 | TGTGCCAGTAGCTACCGGGACAGCTATAATTCACCCCTCCACTTT | CASSYRDSYNSPLHF
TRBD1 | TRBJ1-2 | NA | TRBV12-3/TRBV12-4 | TGTGCCAGCAGCCTAACAGGGGGCGCGGGCTATGGCTACACCTTC | CASSLTGGAGYGYTF
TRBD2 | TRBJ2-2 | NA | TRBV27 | TGTGCCAGCAGTCGGGGGACTAGCAACACCGGGGAGCTGTTTTTT | CASSRGTSNTGELFF
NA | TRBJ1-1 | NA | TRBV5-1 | TGCGCCAGCAGCTTGGTTCAGCAGGCGTGGACTGAAGCTTTCTTT | CASSLVQQAWTEAFF
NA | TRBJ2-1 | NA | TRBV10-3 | TGTGCCACCCCCGACAGGCCATGGGGGAGTTTTGGATCCTACAATGAGCAGTTCTTC | CATPDRPWGSFGSYNEQFF
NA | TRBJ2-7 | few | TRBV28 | TGTGCCAGCAGTTTTGACTCCCTCACCTACGAGCAGTACTTC | CASSFDSLTYEQYF
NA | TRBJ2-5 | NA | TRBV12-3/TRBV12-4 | TGTGCCAGCAGCAACCCTGGAAGGGGCAGGGAGACCCAGTACTTC | CASSNPGRGRETQYF
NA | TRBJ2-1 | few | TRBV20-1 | TGCAGTGCTAGACTGAGCTCCTACAATGAGCAGTTCTTC | CSARLSSYNEQFF
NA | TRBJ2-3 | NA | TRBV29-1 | TGCAGCGCCTTAGACAGGTTTGGCCCAACAGATACGCAGTATTTT | CSALDRFGPTDTQYF
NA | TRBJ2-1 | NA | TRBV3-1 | TGTGCCAGCAGCCAAACGGTGGGCTTCTCTTACAATGAGCAGTTCTTC | CASSQTVGFSYNEQFF
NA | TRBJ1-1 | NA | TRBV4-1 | TGCGCCAGCAGCCAAGCATGGGATAACACTGAAGCTTTCTTT | CASSQAWDNTEAFF
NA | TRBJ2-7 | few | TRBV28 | TGTGCCAGCAGACGTTCCGTTTCCCCGCCCTACGAGCAGTACTTC | CASRRSVSPPYEQYF
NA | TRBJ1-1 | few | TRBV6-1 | TGTGCCAGCAATAGGAGGAACACTGAAGCTTTCTTT | CASNRRNTEAFF
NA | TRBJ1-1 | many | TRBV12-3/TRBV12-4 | TGTGCCAGCAGTTTCCGCAGGGAGGGAAACACTGAAGCTTTCTTT | CASSFRREGNTEAFF
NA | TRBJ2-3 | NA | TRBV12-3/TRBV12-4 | TGTGCCAGCAGTACAGCGGGTCGCACAGATACGCAGTATTTT | CASSTAGRTDTQYF
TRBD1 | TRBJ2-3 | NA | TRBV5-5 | TGTGCCAGCAGCTTGGCCTTTGGGGGACAGCGAAGCACAGATACGCAGTATTTT | CASSLAFGGQRSTDTQYF
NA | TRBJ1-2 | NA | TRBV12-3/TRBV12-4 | TGTGCCAGCAGTTTCGCTGTTAACTATGGCTACACCTTC | CASSFAVNYGYTF
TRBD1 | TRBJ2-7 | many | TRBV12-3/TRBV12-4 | TGTGCCAGCAGTTTCGACAGGGTTTTACCAGGCGAGCAGTACTTC | CASSFDRVLPGEQYF
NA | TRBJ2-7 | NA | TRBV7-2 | TGTGCCAGCAGCTTATATAGGACAGCCAGCTCCTACGAGCAGTACTTC | CASSLYRTASSYEQYF
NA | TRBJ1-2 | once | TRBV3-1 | TGTGCCAGCAGCCACATCCCGGGACGACTTTTTTCGAAGCATGGCTACACCTTC | CASSHIPGRLFSKHGYTF
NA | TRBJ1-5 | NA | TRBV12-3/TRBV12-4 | TGTGCCAGCACCCTAGAACAGGGACGGCCAAATCAGCCCCAGCATTTT | CASTLEQGRPNQPQHF
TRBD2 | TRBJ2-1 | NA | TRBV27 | TGTGCCAGCAGTGTGACTAGCTCCCTTTACAATGAGCAGTTCTTC | CASSVTSSLYNEQFF
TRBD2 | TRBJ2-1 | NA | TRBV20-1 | TGCAGTGTCATAGGACTAGCGGGAGCGGGGCAGTTCTTC | CSVIGLAGAGQFF
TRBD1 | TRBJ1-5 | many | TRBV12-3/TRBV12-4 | TGTGCCAGCAGTTCAGACAGGGGTAGCAATCAGCCCCAGCATTTT | CASSSDRGSNQPQHF